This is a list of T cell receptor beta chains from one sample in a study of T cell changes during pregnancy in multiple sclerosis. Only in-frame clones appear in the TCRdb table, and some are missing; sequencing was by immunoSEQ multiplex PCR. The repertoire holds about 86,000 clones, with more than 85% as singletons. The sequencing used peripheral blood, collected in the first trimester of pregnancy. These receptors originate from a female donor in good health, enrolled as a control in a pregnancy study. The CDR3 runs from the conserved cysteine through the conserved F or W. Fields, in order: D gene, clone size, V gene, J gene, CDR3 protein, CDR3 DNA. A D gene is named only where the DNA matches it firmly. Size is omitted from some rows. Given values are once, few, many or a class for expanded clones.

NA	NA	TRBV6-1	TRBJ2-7	CASSGLPGVGSEQYF	TGTGCCAGCAGTGGATTGCCGGGGGTGGGGAGCGAGCAGTACTTC
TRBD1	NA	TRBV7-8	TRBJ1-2	CASSFPGTANNYGYTF	TGTGCCAGCAGCTTTCCCGGGACAGCAAACAACTATGGCTACACCTTC
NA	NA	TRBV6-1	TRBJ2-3	CASRRDITDTQYF	TGTGCCAGCAGGAGGGATATCACAGATACGCAGTATTTT
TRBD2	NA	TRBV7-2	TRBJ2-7	CASSLGGLAGWYF	TGTGCCAGCAGCTTAGGGGGACTAGCGGGGTGGTACTTC
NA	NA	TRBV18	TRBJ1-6	CASSLSGERSPLHF	TGTGCCAGCTCACTTTCCGGGGAACGTTCACCCCTCCACTTT
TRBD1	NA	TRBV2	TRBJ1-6	CASSGQTYSPLHF	TGTGCCAGCTCGGGACAGACTTATTCACCCCTCCACTTT
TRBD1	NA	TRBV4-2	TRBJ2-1	CASSQLSGTGYNNEQFF	TGTGCCAGCAGCCAATTATCCGGGACAGGGTATAACAATGAGCAGTTCTTC
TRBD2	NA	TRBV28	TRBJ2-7	CASSSTGTSGGSAYEQYF	TGTGCCAGCAGTTCCACAGGGACTAGCGGGGGGTCTGCCTACGAGCAGTACTTC
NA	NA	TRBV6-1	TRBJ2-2	CASSGAGRRAGELFF	TGTGCCAGCAGTGGGGCAGGGAGGAGGGCCGGGGAGCTGTTTTTT
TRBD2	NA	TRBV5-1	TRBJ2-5	CASSLALAGGGHETQYF	TGCGCCAGCAGCTTGGCTTTGGCGGGGGGTGGTCATGAGACCCAGTACTTC
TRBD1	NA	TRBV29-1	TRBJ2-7	CSVAGQGLSEQYF	TGCAGCGTGGCGGGACAGGGACTATCCGAGCAGTACTTC
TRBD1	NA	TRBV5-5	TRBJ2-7	CASSPEPDRANYEQYF	TGTGCCAGCAGCCCAGAACCGGACAGGGCCAATTACGAGCAGTACTTC
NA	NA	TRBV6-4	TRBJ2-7	CASARPGHPMTYEQYF	TGTGCCAGCGCCAGACCGGGACACCCTATGACCTACGAGCAGTACTTC
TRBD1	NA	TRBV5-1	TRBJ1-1	CASVGRTGVHTEAFF	TGCGCCAGCGTTGGGAGGACAGGGGTTCACACTGAAGCTTTCTTT
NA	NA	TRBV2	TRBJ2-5	CASGGQNQETQYF	TGTGCCAGCGGTGGACAGAACCAAGAGACCCAGTACTTC
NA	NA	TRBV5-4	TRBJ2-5	CASSQSETQYF	TGTGCCAGCAGCCAATCAGAGACCCAGTACTTC
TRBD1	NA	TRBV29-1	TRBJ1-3	CSATGGGNTIYF	TGCAGCGCAACAGGGGGTGGAAACACCATATATTTT
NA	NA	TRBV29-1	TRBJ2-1	CSVEGGSYNEQFF	TGCAGCGTTGAGGGGGGCTCCTACAATGAGCAGTTCTTC
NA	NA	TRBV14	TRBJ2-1	CASSQDETDSYNEQFF	TGTGCCAGCAGCCAAGACGAGACAGACTCCTACAATGAGCAGTTCTTC
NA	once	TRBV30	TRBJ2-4	CAWSAEGPKNIQYF	TGTGCCTGGAGTGCAGAGGGCCCCAAAAACATTCAGTACTTC
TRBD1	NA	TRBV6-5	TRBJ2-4	CATGDRAAKNIQYF	TGTGCCACGGGGGACAGGGCTGCCAAAAACATTCAGTACTTC
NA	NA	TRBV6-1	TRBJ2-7	CASKAGDYEQYF	TGTGCCAGCAAGGCAGGGGACTACGAGCAGTACTTC
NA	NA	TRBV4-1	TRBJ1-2	CASSQGVTNYGYTF	TGCGCCAGCAGCCAAGGTGTCACTAACTATGGCTACACCTTC
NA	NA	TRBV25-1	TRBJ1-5	CASSSRESQPQHF	TGTGCCAGCAGCTCAAGGGAGAGTCAGCCCCAGCATTTT
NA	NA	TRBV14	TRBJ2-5	CASSPIRVSETQYF	TGTGCCAGCAGCCCTATCCGGGTGTCCGAGACCCAGTACTTC
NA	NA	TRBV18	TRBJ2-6	CASSGLGSGANVLTF	TGTGCCAGCTCAGGCCTAGGCTCTGGGGCCAACGTCCTGACTTTC
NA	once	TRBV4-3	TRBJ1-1	CASSQANTEAFF	TGCGCCAGCAGCCAGGCCAACACTGAAGCTTTCTTT
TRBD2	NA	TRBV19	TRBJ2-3	CASSTSGGGDTQYF	TGTGCCAGTAGTACCAGCGGGGGAGGAGATACGCAGTATTTT
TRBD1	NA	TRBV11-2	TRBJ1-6	CASSLMGQGRSPLHF	TGTGCCAGCAGCTTAATGGGACAGGGGAGGTCACCCCTCCACTTT
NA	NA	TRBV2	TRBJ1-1	CASSTTNTEAFF	TGTGCCAGCAGTACTACTAACACTGAAGCTTTCTTT
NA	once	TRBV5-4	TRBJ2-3	CASRSGTDTQYF	TGTGCCAGCAGAAGCGGTACAGATACGCAGTATTTT
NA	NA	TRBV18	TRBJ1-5	CASSPGDQPQHF	TGTGCCAGCTCACCGGGCGATCAGCCCCAGCATTTT
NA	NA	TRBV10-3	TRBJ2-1	CAISEAPTRGGFF	TGTGCCATCAGTGAGGCCCCGACAAGGGGAGGTTTCTTC
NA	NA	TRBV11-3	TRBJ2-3	CASSLGLAPTDTQYF	TGTGCCAGCAGCTTAGGGCTAGCACCCACAGATACGCAGTATTTT
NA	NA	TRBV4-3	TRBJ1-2	CASSQGLQAFYGYTF	TGCGCCAGCAGCCAAGGTCTACAGGCGTTCTATGGCTACACCTTC
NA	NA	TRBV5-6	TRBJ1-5	CASSFAGLEGVNQPQHF	TGTGCCAGCAGCTTTGCAGGGTTAGAGGGGGTCAATCAGCCCCAGCATTTT
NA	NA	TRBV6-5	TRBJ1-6	CASSYGYRLRESPLHF	TGTGCCAGCAGTTACGGATACAGGCTTCGGGAGTCACCCCTCCACTTT
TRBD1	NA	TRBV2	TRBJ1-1	CASSRQGSSTEAFF	TGTGCCAGCAGTCGACAGGGGTCTTCTACTGAAGCTTTCTTT
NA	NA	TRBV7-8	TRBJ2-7	CASSLGGPGRPYEQYF	TGTGCCAGCAGCTTAGGGGGGCCGGGCAGGCCCTACGAGCAGTACTTC
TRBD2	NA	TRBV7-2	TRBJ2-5	CASSRGVETQYF	TGTGCCAGCAGCCGGGGGGTAGAGACCCAGTACTTC
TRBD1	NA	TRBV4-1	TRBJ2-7	CASSQETGGTYEQYF	TGCGCCAGCAGCCAAGAGACAGGGGGAACCTACGAGCAGTACTTC
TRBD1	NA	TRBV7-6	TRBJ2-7	CASSSLTGGLYEQYF	TGTGCCAGCAGCTCCCTGACAGGGGGTTTGTACGAGCAGTACTTC
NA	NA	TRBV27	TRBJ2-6	CASSFRQFSGANVLTF	TGTGCCAGCAGTTTCCGACAGTTTTCTGGGGCCAACGTCCTGACTTTC
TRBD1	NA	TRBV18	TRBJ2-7	CASSLFTGGWREQYF	TGTGCCAGCTCACTCTTCACAGGGGGCTGGCGCGAGCAGTACTTC
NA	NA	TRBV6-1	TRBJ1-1	CASSEAYGHGTEAFF	TGTGCCAGCAGTGAAGCGTACGGTCACGGCACTGAAGCTTTCTTT
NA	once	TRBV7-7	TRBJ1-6	CASSSRKERQLGGSPLHF	TGTGCTAGCAGCTCACGGAAAGAGAGACAGCTAGGGGGTTCACCCCTCCACTTT
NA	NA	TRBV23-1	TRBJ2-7	CASSQSRFRYEQYF	TGCGCCAGCAGTCAATCCCGATTCCGGTACGAGCAGTACTTC
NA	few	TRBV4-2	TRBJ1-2	CASSHVDPSYGYTF	TGTGCCAGCAGCCACGTAGACCCTAGCTATGGCTACACCTTC
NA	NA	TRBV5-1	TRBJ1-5	CASSYDRNQPQHF	TGCGCCAGCAGTTACGACAGGAATCAGCCCCAGCATTTT
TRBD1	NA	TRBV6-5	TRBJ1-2	CASGTGENYGYTF	TGTGCCAGTGGGACAGGAGAAAACTATGGCTACACCTTC
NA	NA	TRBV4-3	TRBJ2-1	CASSRFVGADNEQFF	TGCGCCAGCAGCCGGTTCGTGGGGGCCGACAATGAGCAGTTCTTC
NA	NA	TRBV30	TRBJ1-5	CAWSQNSPAQPQHF	TGTGCCTGGAGTCAAAATAGCCCAGCGCAGCCCCAGCATTTT
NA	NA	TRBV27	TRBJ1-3	CASRPGGDTIYF	TGTGCCAGCAGGCCGGGAGGAGACACCATATATTTT
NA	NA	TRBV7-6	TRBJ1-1	CASSLDPERGEAFF	TGTGCCAGCAGCTTAGATCCGGAAAGGGGTGAAGCTTTCTTT
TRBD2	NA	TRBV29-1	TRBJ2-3	CSVAGTSGGIGTDTQYF	TGCAGCGTCGCCGGGACTAGCGGGGGGATCGGTACAGATACGCAGTATTTT
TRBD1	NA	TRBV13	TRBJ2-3	CASSSPPGQGTDTQYF	TGTGCCAGCAGCTCGCCACCGGGACAGGGCACAGATACGCAGTATTTT